These 7 T cell receptor beta chains were sequenced from one sample in a study of blood T cell repertoires in COVID-19. This table comes from immunoSEQ multiplex PCR, and its TCRdb copy is limited to in-frame clones, with some not included. The sample contains some 120,000 clones, 55% to 70% of which appear only once. The sample was peripheral blood. These receptors were obtained from a woman in her seventies with acute or convalescent COVID-19.

This clone was picked up one time. The CDR3 here is CASSPKKPDRVINTEAFF. CDR3 DNA sequence: TGTGCCAGCAGCCCTAAAAAACCAGACAGGGTGATCAACACTGAAGCTTTCTTT. The chain is built from TRBV7-9 and TRBJ1-1, with 7 bases aligning to TRBD1. The junction had 17 bases not matched to a gene; V was cut back by 5 bases and J by 2 bases. The CDR3 sequence is 18 residues long. Germline V CDR1 and CDR2: SEHNR, FQNEAQ (reference sequence).

This clone occurred many times. The chain links TRBV11-2 to TRBJ1-1; TRBD1 might be the D (6 bases). Germline assignment: CDR1 SGHAT and CDR2 FQNNGV. CDR3 length equals 13 residues. V was cut by 2 bases and J by 5 bases, with 9 bases left in between. CDR3 region: CASSLPGTTEAFF. CDR3 in DNA: TGTGCCAGCAGCTTACCCGGGACAACTGAAGCTTTCTTT.

This clone was seen a few times. The V and J genes are TRBV9 and TRBJ2-3; D is uncertain. Between the trimmed V and J ends, which lost 5 bases and 4 bases, there was a span of 14 bases. Germline values: CDR1 SGDLS, CDR2 YYNGEE. This CDR3 is 14 amino acids long. The CDR3, as DNA: TGTGCCAGCAGTCAGAGCAGGCGCTCAGATACGCAGTATTTT. It specifies CASSQSRRSDTQYF.

The chain carries TRBV2 and TRBJ1-2, with D maybe TRBD1 (5 bases). The CDR3 has 13 residues. The V end was cut by 4 bases, the J end by 8 bases, with 14 bases between. The germline V gene encodes CDR1 SNHLY and CDR2 FYNNEI. The CDR3 nucleotides are TGTGCCAGCAGTGTTCGAACAGGAGAAGGCTACACCTTC. It specifies CASSVRTGEGYTF.

V is TRBV11-2 and J is TRBJ2-2; TRBD2 agrees at 13 bases. J lost 4 bases, V lost 3 bases, and 5 bases had no gene match. The CDR3 contains 17 residues. Germline V gene sequence: CDR1 SGHAT, CDR2 FQNNGV. CDR3 sequence (DNA): TGTGCCAGCAGCTTGACTAGCGGGGGGCGTAGCACCGGGGAGCTGTTTTTT. Encoded protein: CASSLTSGGRSTGELFF.

Here the CDR3 DNA reads TGTGCCAGCAGAGGCCCCGGGGACACTGAAGCTTTCTTT. This gives the protein CASRGPGDTEAFF. V and J are TRBV6-5 and TRBJ1-1; D not resolved. CDR3 size: 13 residues. Per germline, CDR1 MNHEY and CDR2 SVGAGI. The ends were cut back, 6 bases at V and 3 bases at J, with 11 bases in the middle.

This chain uses TRBV20-1 with TRBJ1-1; unclear D gene. This CDR3 comprises 11 residues. The V and J ends lost 4 bases and 1 base respectively, with 4 bases between them. Germline lookup yields CDR1 DFQATT and CDR2 SNEGSKA (reference sequence). CDR3: CSAKANTEAFF. In DNA form, the CDR3 reads TGCAGTGCTAAAGCGAACACTGAAGCTTTCTTT.